The clone carrying this T cell receptor (beta chain) was observed a single time. The entry originates in a study of cytomegalovirus exposure and HLA in healthy donors. V lost 0 bases to trimming and J lost 3 bases, with 10 bases between them. Germline V CDR1 and CDR2: SGHRS, YFSETQ. The CDR3 consists of 14 residues. This PCR relied on a set of 60 Vbeta primers and 13 Jbeta primers. Data came from immunoSEQ multiplex PCR; TCRdb stores just in-frame clones and leaves some out. The sample has roughly 130,000 clones, about 80% seen once; the top ten hold 2% to 3%. This clonotype was obtained from a young man in good health and CMV-seronegative. This chain uses TRBV5-1 with TRBJ2-7, with D possibly being TRBD1 (6 bases). What was sequenced was PBMCs. The CDR3 nucleotides are TGCGCCAGCAGCTTGGCCGGGACAATCTACGAGCAGTACTTC. It is translated as CASSLAGTIYEQYF.